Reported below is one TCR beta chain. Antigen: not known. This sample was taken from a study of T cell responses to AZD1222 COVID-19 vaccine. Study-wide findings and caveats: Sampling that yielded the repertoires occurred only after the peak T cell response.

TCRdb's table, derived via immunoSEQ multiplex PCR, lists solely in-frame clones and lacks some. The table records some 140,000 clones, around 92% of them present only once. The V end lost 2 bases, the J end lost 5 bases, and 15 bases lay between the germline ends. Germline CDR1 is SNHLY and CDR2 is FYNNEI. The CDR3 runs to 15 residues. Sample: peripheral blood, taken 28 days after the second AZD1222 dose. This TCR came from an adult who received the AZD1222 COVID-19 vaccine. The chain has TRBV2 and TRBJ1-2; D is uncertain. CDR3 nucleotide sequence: TGTGCCAGCAGTGAAATGTTCGGGCTCCCTTATGGCTACACCTTC. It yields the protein CASSEMFGLPYGYTF.